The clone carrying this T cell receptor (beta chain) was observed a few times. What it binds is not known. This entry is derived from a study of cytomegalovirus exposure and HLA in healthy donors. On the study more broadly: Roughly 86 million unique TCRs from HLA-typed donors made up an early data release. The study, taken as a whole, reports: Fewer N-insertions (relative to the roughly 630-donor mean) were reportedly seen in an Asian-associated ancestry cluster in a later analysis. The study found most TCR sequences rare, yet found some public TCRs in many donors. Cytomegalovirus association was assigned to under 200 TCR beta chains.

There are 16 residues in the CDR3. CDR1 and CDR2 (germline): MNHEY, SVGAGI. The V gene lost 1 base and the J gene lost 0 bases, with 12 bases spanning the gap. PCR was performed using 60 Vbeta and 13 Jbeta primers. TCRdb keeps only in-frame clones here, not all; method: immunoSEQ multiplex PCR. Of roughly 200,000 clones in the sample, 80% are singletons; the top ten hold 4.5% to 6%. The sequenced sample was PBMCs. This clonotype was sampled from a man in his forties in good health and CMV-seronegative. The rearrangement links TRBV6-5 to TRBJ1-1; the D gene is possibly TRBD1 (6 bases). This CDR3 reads CASSYFTGTMNTEAFF. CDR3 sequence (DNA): TGTGCCAGCAGTTACTTTACCGGGACAATGAACACTGAAGCTTTCTTT.